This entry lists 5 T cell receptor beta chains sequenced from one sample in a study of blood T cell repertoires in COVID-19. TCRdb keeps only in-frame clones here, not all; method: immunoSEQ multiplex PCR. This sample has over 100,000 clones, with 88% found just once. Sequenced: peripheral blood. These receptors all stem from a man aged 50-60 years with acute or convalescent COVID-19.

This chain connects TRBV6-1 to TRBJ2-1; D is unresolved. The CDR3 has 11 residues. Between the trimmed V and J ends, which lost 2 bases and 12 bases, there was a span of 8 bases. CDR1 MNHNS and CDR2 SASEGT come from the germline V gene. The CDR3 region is CASSEFPVQFF. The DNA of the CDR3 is TGTGCCAGCAGTGAATTCCCGGTGCAGTTCTTC.

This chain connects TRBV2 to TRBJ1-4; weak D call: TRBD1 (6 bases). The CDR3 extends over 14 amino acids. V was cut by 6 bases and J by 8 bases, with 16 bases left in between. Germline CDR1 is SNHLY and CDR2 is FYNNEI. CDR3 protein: CASSRQAQGEKLFF. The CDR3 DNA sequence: TGTGCCAGCAGCCGACAGGCTCAAGGGGAAAAACTGTTTTTT. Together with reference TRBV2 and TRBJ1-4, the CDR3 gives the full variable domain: EPEVTQTPSHQVTQMGQEVILRCVPISNHLYFYWYRQILGQKVEFLVSFYNNEISEKSEIFDDQFSVERPDGSNFTLKIRSTKLEDSAMYFCASSRQAQGEKLFFGSGTQLSVL.

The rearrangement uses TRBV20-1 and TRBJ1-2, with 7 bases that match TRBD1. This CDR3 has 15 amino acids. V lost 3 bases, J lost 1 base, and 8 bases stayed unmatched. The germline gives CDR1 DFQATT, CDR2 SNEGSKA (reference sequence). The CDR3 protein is CSASLSGQYNYGYTF. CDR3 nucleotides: TGCAGTGCTAGTCTCTCGGGACAGTATAACTATGGCTACACCTTC.

CDR3 DNA sequence: TGTGCCAGTGCCGATAGGGGAGGGGCTCCCTACGAGCAGTACTTC. It encodes CASADRGGAPYEQYF. The chain has TRBV19 and TRBJ2-7, with TRBD2 matching 7 bases. After removal of 8 bases from V and 2 bases from J, the junction contained 12 bases not matched to a gene. CDR3 length: 15 amino acids. Germline V gives CDR1 LNHDA, CDR2 SQIVND (reference sequence).

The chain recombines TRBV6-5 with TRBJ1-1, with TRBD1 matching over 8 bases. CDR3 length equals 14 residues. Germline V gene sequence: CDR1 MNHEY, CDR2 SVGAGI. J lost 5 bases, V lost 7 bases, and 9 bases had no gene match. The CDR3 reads CASTRTGRDTEAFF. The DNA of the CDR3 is TGTGCCAGCACTCGGACAGGGAGGGATACTGAAGCTTTCTTT.